The 3 T cell receptor beta chains below all came from one sample that was sequenced in a study of blood T cell repertoires in COVID-19. Assay used: immunoSEQ multiplex PCR; TCRdb lists only in-frame clones, some missing. Among about 190,000 clones listed, roughly four fifths were seen once. The source material was peripheral blood. These receptors were taken from a man aged 45 to 65 who had recovered from COVID-19.

The genes are TRBV2 and TRBJ1-5; D not certain. Germline V gene data show CDR1 as SNHLY and CDR2 as FYNNEI. This CDR3 contains 15 residues. Trimming took off 2 bases at V and 6 bases at J, with 14 bases between the two ends. Here the CDR3 reads CASSEYASAVQPQHF. In DNA form, the CDR3 reads TGTGCCAGCAGTGAATATGCCAGTGCGGTTCAGCCCCAGCATTTT.

V usage is TRBV2 and J usage is TRBJ1-6; 8 bases agree with TRBD1. This CDR3 contains 16 residues. Trimming cost V 1 base and J 12 bases; bases outside gene matches: 11. Germline values: CDR1 SNHLY, CDR2 FYNNEI. CDR3 DNA: TGTGCCAGCAGTGAAGATCCAGGGGGCCTGTTAATACCCCTCCACTTT. This gives the protein CASSEDPGGLLIPLHF. The full variable domain, rest sourced from reference TRBV2 and TRBJ1-6, is EPEVTQTPSHQVTQMGQEVILRCVPISNHLYFYWYRQILGQKVEFLVSFYNNEISEKSEIFDDQFSVERPDGSNFTLKIRSTKLEDSAMYFCASSEDPGGLLIPLHFGNGTRLTVT.

CDR3 sequence: CASSVDQGNTEAFF. In DNA form, the CDR3 reads TGTGCCAGCAGCGTAGATCAGGGAAACACTGAAGCTTTCTTT. V gene TRBV9 combines with J gene TRBJ1-1; perhaps TRBD1 as D (5 bases). From germline, CDR1 is SGDLS and CDR2 YYNGEE. CDR3 length: 14 amino acids. V was trimmed by 0 bases and J by 2 bases, leaving 8 bases between them.